This T cell receptor beta chain was sequenced during a study of blood T cell repertoires in COVID-19. Study overall: Donors in the United States, Italy and Spain gave samples during acute or convalescent COVID-19. In each case, the material was cDNA or gDNA derived from T cells, B-cell-depleted T cells, or PBMCs.

As originally analysed: From reference gene primer amplification, estimates of nucleated cell counts were derived. Using immunoSEQ multiplex PCR, the repertoire was profiled, and TCRdb retains in-frame clones only, with some absent. V, J and clone size are taken as reported in that table, and D and trimming were inferred from the DNA itself. The sample lists roughly 59,000 clones; 65% to 85% were seen once. Per the germline V gene, CDR1 is MNHEY and CDR2 is SVGAGI. CDR3 size: 13 residues. Trimming shortened V by 9 bases and J by 4 bases, and 15 bases separated the two germline ends. The sample consisted of peripheral blood. The clonotype comes from a woman aged 45-59 years with active or convalescent COVID-19. The J gene is TRBJ1-2, the V gene TRBV6-5; no clear D gene. The CDR3 sequence: CASHKMVGYGYTF. The CDR3 bases are TGTGCCAGTCACAAGATGGTTGGCTATGGCTACACCTTC.